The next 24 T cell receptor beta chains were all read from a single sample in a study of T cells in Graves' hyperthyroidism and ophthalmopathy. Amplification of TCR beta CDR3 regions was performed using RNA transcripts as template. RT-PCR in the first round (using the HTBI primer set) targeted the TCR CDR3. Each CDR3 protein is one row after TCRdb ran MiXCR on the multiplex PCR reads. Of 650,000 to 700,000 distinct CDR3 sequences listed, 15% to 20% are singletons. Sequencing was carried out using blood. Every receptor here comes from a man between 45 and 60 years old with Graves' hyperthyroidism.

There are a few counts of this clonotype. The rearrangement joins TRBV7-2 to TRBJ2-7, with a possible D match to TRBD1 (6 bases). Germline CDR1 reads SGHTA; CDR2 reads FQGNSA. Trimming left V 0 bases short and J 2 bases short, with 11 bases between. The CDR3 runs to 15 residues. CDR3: CASSLARDTPYEQYF. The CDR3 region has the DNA TGTGCCAGCAGCTTAGCTCGGGACACCCCCTACGAGCAGTACTTC. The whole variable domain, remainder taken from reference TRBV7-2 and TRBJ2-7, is GAGVSQSPSNKVTEKGKDVELRCDPISGHTALYWYRQSLGQGLEFLIYFQGNSAPDKSGLPSDRFSAERTGGSVSTLTIQRTQQEDSAVYLCASSLARDTPYEQYFGPGTRLTVT.

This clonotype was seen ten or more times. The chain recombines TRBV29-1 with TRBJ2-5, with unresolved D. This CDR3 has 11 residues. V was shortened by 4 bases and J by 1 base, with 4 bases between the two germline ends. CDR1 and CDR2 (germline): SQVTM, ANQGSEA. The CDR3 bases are TGCAGCGTTGCGTCCCAAGAGACCCAGTACTTC. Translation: CSVASQETQYF.

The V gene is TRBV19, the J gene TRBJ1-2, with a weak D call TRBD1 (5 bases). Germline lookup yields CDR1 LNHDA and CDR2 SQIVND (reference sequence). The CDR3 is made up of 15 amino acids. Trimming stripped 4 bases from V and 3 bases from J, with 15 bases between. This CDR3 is CASSRTRGFYYGYTF. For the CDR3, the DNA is TGTGCCAGTAGTAGAACGCGGGGGTTCTACTATGGCTACACCTTC.

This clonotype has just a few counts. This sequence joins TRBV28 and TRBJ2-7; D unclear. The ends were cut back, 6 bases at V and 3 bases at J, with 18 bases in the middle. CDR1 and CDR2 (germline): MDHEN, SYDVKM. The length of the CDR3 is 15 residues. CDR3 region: CASRGYTEWDYEQYF. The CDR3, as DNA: TGTGCCAGCAGGGGATACACTGAGTGGGACTACGAGCAGTACTTC. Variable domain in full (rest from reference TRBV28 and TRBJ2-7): DVKVTQSSRYLVKRTGEKVFLECVQDMDHENMFWYRQDPGLGLRLIYFSYDVKMKEKGDIPEGYSVSREKKERFSLILESASTNQTSMYLCASRGYTEWDYEQYFGPGTRLTVT.

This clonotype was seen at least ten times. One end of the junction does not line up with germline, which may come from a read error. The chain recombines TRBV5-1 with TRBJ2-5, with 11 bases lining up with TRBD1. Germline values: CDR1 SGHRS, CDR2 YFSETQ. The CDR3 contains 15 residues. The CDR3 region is CASSLGTGGGETQYF. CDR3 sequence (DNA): TGTGCCAGCAGTTTGGGGACAGGGGGAGGGGAGACCCAGTACTTC. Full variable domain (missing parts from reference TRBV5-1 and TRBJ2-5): KAGVTQTPRYLIKTRGQQVTLSCSPISGHRSVSWYQQTPGQGLQFLFEYFSETQRNKGNFPGRFSGRQFSNSRSEMNVSTLELGDSALYLCASSLGTGGGETQYFGPGTRLLVL.

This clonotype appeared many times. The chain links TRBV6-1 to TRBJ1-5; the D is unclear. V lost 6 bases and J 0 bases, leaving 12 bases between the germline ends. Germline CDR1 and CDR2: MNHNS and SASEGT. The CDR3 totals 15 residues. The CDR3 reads CASRSERYSNQPQHF. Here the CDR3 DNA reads TGTGCCAGCAGGTCTGAACGGTATAGCAATCAGCCCCAGCATTTT.

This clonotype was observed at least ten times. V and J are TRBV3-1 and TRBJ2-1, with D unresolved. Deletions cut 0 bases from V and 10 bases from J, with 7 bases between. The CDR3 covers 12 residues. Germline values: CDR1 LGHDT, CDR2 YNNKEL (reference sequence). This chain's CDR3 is CASSQDLEEQFF. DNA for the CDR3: TGTGCCAGCAGCCAAGATTTAGAAGAGCAGTTCTTC.

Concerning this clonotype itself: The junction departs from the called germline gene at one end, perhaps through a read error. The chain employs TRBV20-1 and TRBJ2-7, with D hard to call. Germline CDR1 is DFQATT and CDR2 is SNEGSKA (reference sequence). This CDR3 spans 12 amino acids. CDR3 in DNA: TGCAGTGCTCTAGAGAGCTCCTACCAGCAGTACTTC. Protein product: CSALESSYQQYF.

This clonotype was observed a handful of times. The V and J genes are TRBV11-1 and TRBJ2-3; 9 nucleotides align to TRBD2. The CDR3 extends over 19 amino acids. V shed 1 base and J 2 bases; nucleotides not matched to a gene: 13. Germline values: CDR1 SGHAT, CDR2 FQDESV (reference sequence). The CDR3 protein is CASSLVLIASGTFTDTQYF. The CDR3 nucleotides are TGTGCCAGCAGCTTAGTATTGATCGCTAGCGGGACATTCACAGATACGCAGTATTTT.

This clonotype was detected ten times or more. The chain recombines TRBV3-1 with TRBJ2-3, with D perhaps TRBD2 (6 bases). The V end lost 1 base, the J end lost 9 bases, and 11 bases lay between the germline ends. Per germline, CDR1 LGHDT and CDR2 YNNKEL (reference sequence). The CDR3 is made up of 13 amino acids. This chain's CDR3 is CASSQGGAKTQYF. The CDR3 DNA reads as TGTGCCAGCAGCCAAGGCGGGGCAAAGACGCAGTATTTT.

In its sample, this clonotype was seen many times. The CDR3 sequence: CASSQRADRGSADTQYF. CDR3 DNA sequence: TGTGCCAGCAGCCAGAGGGCGGACAGGGGCAGCGCAGATACGCAGTATTTT. The chain carries TRBV12-3 or TRBV12-4 and TRBJ2-3, with 9 nucleotides matching TRBD1. The CDR3 runs to 17 residues. J was trimmed by 4 bases and V by 6 bases; bases with no gene match: 14.

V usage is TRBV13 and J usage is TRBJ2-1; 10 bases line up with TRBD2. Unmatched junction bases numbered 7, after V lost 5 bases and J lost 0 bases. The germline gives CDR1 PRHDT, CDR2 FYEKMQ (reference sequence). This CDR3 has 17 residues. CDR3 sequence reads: CASSPPLAGSSYNEQFF. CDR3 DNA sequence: TGTGCCAGCAGCCCTCCACTAGCGGGGAGCTCCTACAATGAGCAGTTCTTC.

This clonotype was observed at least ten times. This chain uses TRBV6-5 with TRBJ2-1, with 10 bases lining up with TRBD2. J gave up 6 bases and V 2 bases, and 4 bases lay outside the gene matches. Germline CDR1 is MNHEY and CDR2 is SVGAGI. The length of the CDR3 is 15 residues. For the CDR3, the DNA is TGTGCCAGCAGTTACACTAGCGGGATTGGCAATGAGCAGTTCTTC. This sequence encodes CASSYTSGIGNEQFF.

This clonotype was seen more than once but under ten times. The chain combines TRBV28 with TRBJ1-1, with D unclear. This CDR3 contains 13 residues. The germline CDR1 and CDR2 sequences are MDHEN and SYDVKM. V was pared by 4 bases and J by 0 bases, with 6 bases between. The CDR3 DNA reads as TGTGCCAGCAGTTCCCATCTGAACACTGAAGCTTTCTTT. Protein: CASSSHLNTEAFF.

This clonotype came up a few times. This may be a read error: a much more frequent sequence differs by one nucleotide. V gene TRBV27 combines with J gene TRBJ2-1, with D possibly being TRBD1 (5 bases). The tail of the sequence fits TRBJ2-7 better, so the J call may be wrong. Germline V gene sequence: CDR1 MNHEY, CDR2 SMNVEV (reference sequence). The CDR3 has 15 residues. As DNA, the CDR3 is TGTGCCAGCAGTTTAGAACTGACAGATTACAATGAGCAGTACTTC. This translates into CASSLELTDYNEQYF.

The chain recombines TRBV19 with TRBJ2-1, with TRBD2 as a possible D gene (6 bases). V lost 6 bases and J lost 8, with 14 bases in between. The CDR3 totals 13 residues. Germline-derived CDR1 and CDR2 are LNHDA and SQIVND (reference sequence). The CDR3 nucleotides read TGTGCCAGTAGCACTCACGGGGGACATGAGCAGTTCTTC. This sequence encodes CASSTHGGHEQFF.

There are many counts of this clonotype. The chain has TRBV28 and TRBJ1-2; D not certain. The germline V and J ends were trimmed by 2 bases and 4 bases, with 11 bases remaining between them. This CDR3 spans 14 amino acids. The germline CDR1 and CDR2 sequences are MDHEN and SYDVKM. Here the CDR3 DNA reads TGTGCCAGCAGTTTAGGGCGTCACGTCTATGGCTACACCTTC. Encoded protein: CASSLGRHVYGYTF.

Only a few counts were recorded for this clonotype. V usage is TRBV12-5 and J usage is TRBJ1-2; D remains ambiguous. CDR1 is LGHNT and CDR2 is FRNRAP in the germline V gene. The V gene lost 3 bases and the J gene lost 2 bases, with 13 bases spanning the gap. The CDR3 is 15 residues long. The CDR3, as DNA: TGTGCTAGTGGTTTCGACATAGATCTAAACTATGGCTACACCTTC. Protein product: CASGFDIDLNYGYTF. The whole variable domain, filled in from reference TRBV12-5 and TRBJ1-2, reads DARVTQTPRHKVTEMGQEVTMRCQPILGHNTVFWYRQTMMQGLELLAYFRNRAPLDDSGMPKDRFSAEMPDATLATLKIQPSEPRDSAVYFCASGFDIDLNYGYTFGSGTRLTVV.

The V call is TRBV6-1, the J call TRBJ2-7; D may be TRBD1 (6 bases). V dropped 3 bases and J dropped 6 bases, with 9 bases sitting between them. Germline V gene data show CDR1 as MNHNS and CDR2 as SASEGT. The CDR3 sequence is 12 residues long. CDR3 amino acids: CASSENRAEQYF. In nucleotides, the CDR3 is TGTGCCAGCAGTGAGAACAGGGCCGAGCAGTACTTC.

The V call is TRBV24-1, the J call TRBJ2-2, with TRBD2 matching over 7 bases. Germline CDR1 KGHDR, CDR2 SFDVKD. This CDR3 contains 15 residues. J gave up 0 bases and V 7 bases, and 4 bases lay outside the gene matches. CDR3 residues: CATRGTSANTGELFF. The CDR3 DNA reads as TGTGCCACCAGGGGTACTAGCGCGAACACCGGGGAGCTGTTTTTT.

CDR3 in DNA: TGTGCCAGCAGTTACTCTGACAGGGCCTACGAGCAGTACTTC. Translated, it gives CASSYSDRAYEQYF. The rearrangement joins TRBV6-5 to TRBJ2-7; 7 bases fit TRBD1. The CDR3 consists of 14 residues. Germline CDR1 is MNHEY and CDR2 is SVGAGI. The junction had 1 base not matched to a gene; V was cut back by 0 bases and J by 2 bases.

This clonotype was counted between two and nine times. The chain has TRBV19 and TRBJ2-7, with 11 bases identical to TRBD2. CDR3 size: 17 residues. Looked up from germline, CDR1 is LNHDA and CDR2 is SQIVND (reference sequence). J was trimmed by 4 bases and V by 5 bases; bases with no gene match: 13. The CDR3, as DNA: TGTGCCAGTAGTCCGCGATTAGCGGGAGGGCTTTGGTACGAGCAGTACTTC. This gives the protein CASSPRLAGGLWYEQYF.

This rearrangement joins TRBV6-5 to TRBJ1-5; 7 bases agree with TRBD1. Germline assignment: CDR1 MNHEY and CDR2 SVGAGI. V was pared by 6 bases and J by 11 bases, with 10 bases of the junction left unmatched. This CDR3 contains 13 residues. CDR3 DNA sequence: TGTGCCAGCAGCTTACAGGGGAGCGGGGCCCAGCATTTT. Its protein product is CASSLQGSGAQHF.

CDR3 sequence reads: CASNGQEEDEAFF. The CDR3 DNA sequence: TGTGCCAGCAACGGACAGGAAGAAGATGAAGCTTTCTTT. This sequence joins TRBV7-9 and TRBJ1-1; 7 positions agree with TRBD1. The CDR3 sequence is 13 residues long. Germline CDR1 and CDR2: SEHNR and FQNEAQ (reference sequence). Losses at the gene ends were 7 bases for V and 7 bases for J; bases not matched to a gene: 9.